Sequencing of this T cell receptor (beta chain) was carried out in a study of early T cells in non-severe SARS-CoV-2 infection. Study outcomes and limitations: CD4 and private specificities were missed by VDJdb matching, which favored anti-spike CD8 responses.

The ends were cut back, 1 base at V and 7 bases at J, with 14 bases in the middle. CDR1 and CDR2 (germline): SGHDT, YYEEEE. This CDR3 comprises 14 residues. This clonotype was detected many times. Its specificity is not known. As part of library construction, unique molecular identifiers were attached to individual cDNA molecules. TCRdb ran MiXCR on the 5' RACE reads and lists one entry per CDR3 protein. The sample yields 40,000 or so distinct CDR3 sequences, around 6.1% seen once. J is TRBJ1-1 and V is TRBV5-6, with D perhaps matching TRBD1 (5 bases). This sequence was found in an adult who was a healthcare worker with PCR-confirmed SARS-CoV-2 infection or an uninfected control (not recorded which). Input material: whole blood. The CDR3 reads CASSLLSGRGEAFF. In DNA form, the CDR3 reads TGTGCCAGCAGCTTGCTGTCGGGGCGTGGTGAAGCTTTCTTT.